This T cell receptor beta chain was captured in a study of cytomegalovirus exposure and HLA in healthy donors. Study findings and constraints: For presence/absence analyses, sequencing depth was assumed to be roughly uniform across donors. By HLA locus, TCR association rates varied in a later analysis, with DRB1 showing the most and HLA-C the fewest. Looking again later, the authors saw that most CMV-associated TCR beta chains seemed HLA-restricted.

Primers for the PCR totalled 60 Vbeta and 13 Jbeta. Source study methods: Later, roughly 80 million unique TCR beta chains were counted in an analysis, and about 12 million of them were shared. Data came from immunoSEQ multiplex PCR; TCRdb stores just in-frame clones and leaves some out. The D gene and trimming were derived from the DNA, and the V and J assignments and clone size from that table. The table lists some 99,000 clones, under 85% of them singletons. CDR3 length equals 16 residues. Germline values: CDR1 SGHTA, CDR2 FQGNSA. Trimming pared 0 bases from V and 4 bases from J, leaving 16 bases between. Concerning this clone itself: What it binds is unknown.

This chain uses TRBV7-2 with TRBJ2-7, with D possibly matching TRBD2 (5 bases). Material: PBMCs. The origin of this receptor is a man aged 40-55 years in good health and CMV-seronegative. The chain's CDR3 is CASSLAVASSGYEQYF. Here the CDR3 DNA reads TGTGCCAGCAGCTTAGCGGTGGCTAGCAGTGGGTACGAGCAGTACTTC.